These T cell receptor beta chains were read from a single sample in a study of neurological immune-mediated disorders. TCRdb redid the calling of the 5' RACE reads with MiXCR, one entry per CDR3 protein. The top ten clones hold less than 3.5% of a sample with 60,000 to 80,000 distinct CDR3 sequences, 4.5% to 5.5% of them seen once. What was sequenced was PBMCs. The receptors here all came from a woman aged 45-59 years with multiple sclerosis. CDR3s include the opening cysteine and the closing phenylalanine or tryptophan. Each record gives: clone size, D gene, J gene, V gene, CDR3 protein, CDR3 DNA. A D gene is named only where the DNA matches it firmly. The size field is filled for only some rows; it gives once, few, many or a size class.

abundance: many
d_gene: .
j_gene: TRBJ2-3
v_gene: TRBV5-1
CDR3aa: CASSLAPGRTDTQYF
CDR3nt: TGCGCCAGCAGCTTGGCCCCAGGGCGCACAGATACGCAGTATTTT

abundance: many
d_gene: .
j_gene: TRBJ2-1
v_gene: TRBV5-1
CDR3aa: CASSFESSYNEQFF
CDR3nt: TGCGCCAGCAGCTTCGAGAGCTCCTACAATGAGCAGTTCTTC

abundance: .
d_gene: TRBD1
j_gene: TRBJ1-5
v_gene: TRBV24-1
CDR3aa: CATSDRTGVNQPQNF
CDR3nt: TGTGCCACCAGTGACCGGACAGGCGTCAATCAGCCCCAGAATTTT

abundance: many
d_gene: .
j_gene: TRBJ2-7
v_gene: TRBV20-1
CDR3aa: CSAIRQEQYF
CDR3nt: TGCAGTGCTATTCGACAGGAGCAGTACTTC

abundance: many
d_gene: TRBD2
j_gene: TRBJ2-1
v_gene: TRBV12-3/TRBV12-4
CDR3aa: CASSPSGGSDEQFF
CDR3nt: TGTGCCAGCAGTCCTAGCGGGGGGTCTGATGAGCAGTTCTTC

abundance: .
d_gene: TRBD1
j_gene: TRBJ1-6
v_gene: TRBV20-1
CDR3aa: CSARDRGPSPLNF
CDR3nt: TGCAGTGCTCGTGACAGGGGGCCTTCACCCCTCAACTTT

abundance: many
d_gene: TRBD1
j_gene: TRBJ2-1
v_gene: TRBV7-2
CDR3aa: CASSLGAGTGGNNEQFF
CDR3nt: TGTGCCAGCAGCTTAGGAGCCGGGACAGGGGGCAACAATGAGCAGTTCTTC

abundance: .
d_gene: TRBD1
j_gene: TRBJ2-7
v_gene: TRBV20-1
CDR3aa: CSARDGGQRSYEQYF
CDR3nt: TGCAGTGCTAGAGATGGGGGACAGAGGTCCTACGAGCAGTACTTC

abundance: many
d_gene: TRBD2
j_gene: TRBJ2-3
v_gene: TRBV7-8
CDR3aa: CASTKAGGHPTDTQYF
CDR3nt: TGTGCCAGCACCAAAGCGGGGGGGCACCCCACAGATACGCAGTATTTT

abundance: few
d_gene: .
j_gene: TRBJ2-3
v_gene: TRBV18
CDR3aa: CASSPTSPGVADTQYF
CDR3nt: TGTGCCAGCTCACCCACCAGTCCAGGGGTGGCAGATACGCAGTATTTT

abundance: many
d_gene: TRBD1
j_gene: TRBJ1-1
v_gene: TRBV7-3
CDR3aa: CASSLIPRTGNTEAFF
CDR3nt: TGTGCCAGCAGCTTAATACCGCGGACAGGGAACACTGAAGCTTTCTTT

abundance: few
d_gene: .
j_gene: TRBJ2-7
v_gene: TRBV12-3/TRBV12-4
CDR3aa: CASSFLRGPLDGYEQYF
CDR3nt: TGTGCCAGCAGTTTTCTCAGGGGACCCCTCGATGGCTACGAGCAGTACTTC

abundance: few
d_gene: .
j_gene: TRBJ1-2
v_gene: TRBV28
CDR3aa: CASSPSKGIYGYTF
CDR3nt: TGTGCCAGCAGTCCCTCTAAGGGGATCTATGGCTACACCTTC

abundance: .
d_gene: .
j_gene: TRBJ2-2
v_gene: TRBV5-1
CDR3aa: CASSIRDLGDTGELFF
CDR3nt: TGCGCCAGCAGCATACGGGACCTAGGGGACACCGGGGAGCTGTTTTTT

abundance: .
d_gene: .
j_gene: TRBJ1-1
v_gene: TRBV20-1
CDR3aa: CSAPPAGTGAEAFF
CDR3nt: TGCAGTGCTCCCCCCGCGGGGACGGGAGCTGAAGCTTTCTTT

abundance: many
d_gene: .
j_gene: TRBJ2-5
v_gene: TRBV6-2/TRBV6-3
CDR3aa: CASSRFPGTQETQYF
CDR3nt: TGTGCCAGCAGTCGATTTCCGGGGACACAAGAGACCCAGTACTTC

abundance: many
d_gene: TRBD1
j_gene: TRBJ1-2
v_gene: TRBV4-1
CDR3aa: CASSLGPGQGVGLYGYTF
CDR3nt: TGCGCCAGCAGCCTTGGGCCGGGACAGGGTGTAGGGCTCTATGGCTACACCTTC

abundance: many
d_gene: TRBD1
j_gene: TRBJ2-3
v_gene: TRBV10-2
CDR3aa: CATTGTGTRVHTDTQYF
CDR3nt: TGCGCCACCACCGGGACAGGGACTCGAGTTCACACAGATACGCAGTATTTT

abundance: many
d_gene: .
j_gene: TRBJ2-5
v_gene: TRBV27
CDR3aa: CASSSMEGTQYF
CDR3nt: TGTGCCAGCAGTTCGATGGAGGGGACCCAGTACTTC

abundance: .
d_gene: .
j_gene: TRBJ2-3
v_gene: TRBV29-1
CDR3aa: CSVVTNSDTQYF
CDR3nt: TGCAGCGTTGTGACGAATTCGGATACGCAGTATTTT

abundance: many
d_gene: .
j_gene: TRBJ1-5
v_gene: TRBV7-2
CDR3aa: CASSQGVREGQPQHF
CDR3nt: TGTGCCAGCAGCCAAGGAGTCAGGGAAGGACAGCCCCAGCATTTT

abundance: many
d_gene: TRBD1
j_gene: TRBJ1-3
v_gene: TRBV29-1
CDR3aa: CSVESGRWGDSGNTIYF
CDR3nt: TGCAGCGTTGAATCGGGTCGATGGGGGGACAGTGGAAACACCATATATTTT

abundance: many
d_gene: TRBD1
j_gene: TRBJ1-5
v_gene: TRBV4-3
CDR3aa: CASSHTTGGNQPQHF
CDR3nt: TGCGCCAGCAGCCATACGACAGGGGGCAATCAGCCCCAGCATTTT

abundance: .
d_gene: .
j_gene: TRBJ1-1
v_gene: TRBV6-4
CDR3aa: CASSEKGNTEAFF
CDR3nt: TGTGCCAGCAGTGAGAAGGGGAACACTGAAGCTTTCTTT

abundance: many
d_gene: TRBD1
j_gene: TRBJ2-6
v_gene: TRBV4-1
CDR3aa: CASSQSLRTGPGANVLTF
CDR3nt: TGCGCCAGCAGCCAATCACTGAGGACAGGGCCCGGGGCCAACGTCCTGACTTTC

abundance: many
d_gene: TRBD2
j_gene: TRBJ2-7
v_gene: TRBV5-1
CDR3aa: CASSDMISGGSYEQYF
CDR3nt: TGCGCCAGCAGCGACATGATATCGGGGGGCTCCTACGAGCAGTACTTC

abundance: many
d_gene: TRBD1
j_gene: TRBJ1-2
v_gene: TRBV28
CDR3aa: CASTLVGTGAYGYTF
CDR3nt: TGTGCCAGCACCCTGGTCGGGACAGGGGCCTATGGCTACACCTTC

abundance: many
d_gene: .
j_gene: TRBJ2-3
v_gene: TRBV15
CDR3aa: CATSRDGWGASTDTQYF
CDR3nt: TGTGCCACCAGCAGGGATGGCTGGGGTGCTAGCACAGATACGCAGTATTTT

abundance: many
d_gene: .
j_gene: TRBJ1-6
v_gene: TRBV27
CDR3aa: CASSLTPVNNSPLNF
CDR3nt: TGTGCCAGCAGTTTAACACCGGTGAATAATTCACCCCTCAACTTT

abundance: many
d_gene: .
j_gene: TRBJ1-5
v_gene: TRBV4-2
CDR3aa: CASSQDPQGSQPQHF
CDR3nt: TGTGCCAGCAGCCAAGATCCCCAGGGGAGCCAGCCCCAGCATTTT

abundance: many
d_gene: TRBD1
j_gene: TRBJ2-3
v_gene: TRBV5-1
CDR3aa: CASSLDRGSTDTQYF
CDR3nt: TGCGCCAGCAGCTTGGACAGGGGAAGCACAGATACGCAGTATTTT

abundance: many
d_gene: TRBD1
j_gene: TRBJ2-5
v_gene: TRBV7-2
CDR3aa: CASSAGQGARQTQYF
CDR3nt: TGTGCCAGCAGCGCAGGACAGGGGGCGAGGCAGACCCAGTACTTC

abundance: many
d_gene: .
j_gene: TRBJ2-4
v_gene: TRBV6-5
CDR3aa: CASSRPSMKNIQYF
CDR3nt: TGTGCCAGCAGCCGCCCGAGTATGAAAAACATTCAGTACTTC

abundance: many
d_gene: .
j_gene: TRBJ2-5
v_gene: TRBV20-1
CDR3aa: CSARDGQLQETQYF
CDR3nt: TGCAGTGCTAGAGATGGACAACTCCAAGAGACCCAGTACTTC

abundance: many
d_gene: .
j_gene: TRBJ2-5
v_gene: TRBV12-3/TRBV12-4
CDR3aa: CASDYGGPTGTQYF
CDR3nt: TGTGCCAGCGATTATGGGGGCCCCACGGGGACCCAGTACTTC

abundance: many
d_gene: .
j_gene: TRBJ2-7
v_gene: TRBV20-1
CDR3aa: CSGKGGYYEQYF
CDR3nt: TGCAGTGGAAAGGGCGGGTACTACGAGCAGTACTTC

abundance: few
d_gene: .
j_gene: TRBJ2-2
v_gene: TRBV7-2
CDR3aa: CASSPRENTGELFF
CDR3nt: TGTGCCAGCAGTCCTAGGGAGAACACCGGGGAGCTGTTTTTT

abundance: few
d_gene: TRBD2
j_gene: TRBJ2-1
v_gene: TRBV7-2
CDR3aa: CASSLHLAGGPYNEQFF
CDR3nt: TGTGCCAGCAGCCTGCACCTAGCGGGGGGGCCCTACAATGAGCAGTTCTTC

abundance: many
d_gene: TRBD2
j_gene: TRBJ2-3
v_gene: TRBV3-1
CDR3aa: CASRSRWGTTDTQYF
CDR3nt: TGTGCCAGCAGGAGCCGTTGGGGGACTACCGATACGCAGTATTTT

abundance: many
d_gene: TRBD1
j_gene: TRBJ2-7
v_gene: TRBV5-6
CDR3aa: CASSETGGASYEQYF
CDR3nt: TGTGCCAGCAGCGAAACAGGGGGAGCCTCCTACGAGCAGTACTTC

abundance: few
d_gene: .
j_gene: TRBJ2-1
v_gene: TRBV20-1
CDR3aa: CSAQITPRPYNEQFF
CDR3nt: TGCAGTGCCCAAATAACACCTAGACCATACAATGAGCAGTTCTTC

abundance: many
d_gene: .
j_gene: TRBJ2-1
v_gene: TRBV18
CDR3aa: CASSQGQMNEQFF
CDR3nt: TGTGCCAGCTCTCAAGGACAGATGAATGAGCAGTTCTTC